This passage covers 26 T cell receptor beta chains from one sample sequenced in a study of T-cell reconstitution after alpha-beta-depleted transplantation in children. Unique molecular identifiers featured in how the TCRbeta library was prepared. TCRdb used MiXCR to reprocess the PCR reads, holding one entry per CDR3 protein. Here the sample spans about 280,000 distinct CDR3 sequences, around 10% being singletons. The sample in question was peripheral blood, obtained 180 days after TCRalphabeta/CD19-depleted stem cell transplant. These receptors were collected from a male patient between 2 and 10 years old who had a stem cell transplant for chronic granulomatous disease, so the T cells may come from the graft donor.

This clonotype came up a few times. This sequence joins TRBV4-1 and TRBJ2-3; the match to TRBD2 covers 8 bases. CDR1 is MGHRA and CDR2 is YSYEKL in the germline V gene. This CDR3 is built from 18 residues. Trimming took 1 base from V and 6 from J; bases not matched to a gene: 15. The CDR3 sequence is CASSQVTAGRGGLDTQYF. The CDR3, as DNA: TGCGCCAGCAGCCAAGTTACGGCGGGCCGGGGGGGCCTGGATACGCAGTATTTT.

In this sample, this clonotype turned up many times. The chain combines TRBV7-9 with TRBJ2-1; 11 bases are a match to TRBD2. CDR1 SEHNR and CDR2 FQNEAQ come from the germline V gene (reference sequence). The CDR3 length is 15 residues. With 5 bases clipped from V and 3 bases from J, the junction kept 3 bases outside the gene matches. For the CDR3, the DNA is TGTGCCAGCAGCGCGGGGACTAGCGGCTACAATGAGCAGTTCTTC. Residues: CASSAGTSGYNEQFF.

This clonotype has ten or more counts. The rearrangement links TRBV7-2 to TRBJ2-7; D is possibly TRBD1 or TRBD2 (5 bases each). CDR1 is SGHTA and CDR2 is FQGNSA in the germline V gene. Between the trimmed V and J ends, which lost 10 bases and 7 bases, there was a span of 17 bases. The CDR3 totals 12 residues. The CDR3 bases are TGTGCCACCACCGGGACGCTACGGGAGCAGTACTTC. This sequence encodes CATTGTLREQYF. Full variable domain (missing parts from reference TRBV7-2 and TRBJ2-7): GAGVSQSPSNKVTEKGKDVELRCDPISGHTALYWYRQSLGQGLEFLIYFQGNSAPDKSGLPSDRFSAERTGGSVSTLTIQRTQQEDSAVYLCATTGTLREQYFGPGTRLTVT.

This clonotype was seen ten or more times. This chain joins TRBV29-1 and TRBJ2-7; 7 nucleotides line up with TRBD2. V lost 5 bases to trimming and J lost 7 bases; unmatched junction nucleotides: 17. Per germline, CDR1 SQVTM and CDR2 ANQGSEA. The CDR3 runs to 15 residues. CDR3 in amino acids: CSVSRILALLREQYF. The DNA for the CDR3 is TGCAGCGTTTCCCGTATACTAGCGCTACTACGGGAGCAGTACTTC.

As concerns this clonotype: This may be a read error: a much more frequent sequence differs by one nucleotide. Because the CDR3 is missing its conserved closing phenylalanine or tryptophan, this is likely a read error. The gene calls are TRBV20-1 and TRBJ1-4; D unresolved. The CDR3 contains 14 residues. V lost 3 bases and J lost 2, with 10 bases in between. Germline-derived CDR1 and CDR2 are DFQATT and SNEGSKA (reference sequence). This chain's CDR3 is CSASIGSTNEKLFY. The CDR3 coding sequence is TGCAGTGCTAGTATCGGGTCGACTAATGAAAAACTGTTTTAT.

V gene TRBV12-3 or TRBV12-4 combines with J gene TRBJ2-5; 7 nucleotides match TRBD1. The CDR3 sequence is 13 residues long. The V gene end was trimmed by 7 bases and the J gene end by 4 bases; junction bases not matched to a gene: 6. CDR3: CASTLTGRETQYF. DNA of the CDR3: TGTGCCAGCACCCTGACAGGGCGAGAGACCCAGTACTTC.

This clonotype was detected ten times or more. V gene TRBV19 combines with J gene TRBJ2-3, with D unclear. Between the trimmed V and J ends, which lost 3 bases and 3 bases, there was a span of 10 bases. The CDR3 consists of 14 residues. The V gene's germline CDR1 is LNHDA and CDR2 SQIVND (reference sequence). Written as DNA, the CDR3 is TGTGCCAGTAGTATTTGGGGTGAGACAGATACGCAGTATTTT. Translation gives CASSIWGETDTQYF.

This clonotype was recorded many times. The chain uses TRBV12-3 or TRBV12-4 and TRBJ2-1, with no clear D. The CDR3 covers 14 residues. V lost 3 bases, J lost 0 bases, and 6 bases lay in between. The CDR3 DNA sequence: TGTGCCAGCAGTTTCGCGGCCTCCTACAATGAGCAGTTCTTC. Translated: CASSFAASYNEQFF.

This clonotype was counted at least ten times. DNA of the CDR3: TGCGCCAGCAGCCCGGGGACTAGCGGGTGGCGGCAGTTCTTC. Its protein is CASSPGTSGWRQFF. The chain uses TRBV5-1 and TRBJ2-1, with 12 bases identical to TRBD2. V shed 4 bases, J shed 12 bases, and the junction held 8 bases outside the gene matches. Looked up from germline, CDR1 is SGHRS and CDR2 is YFSETQ. The CDR3 loop spans 14 amino acids.

The table lists this clonotype with many counts. This chain connects TRBV7-9 to TRBJ2-1; 11 bases align to TRBD1. The germline V gene encodes CDR1 SEHNR and CDR2 FQNEAQ (reference sequence). Losses at the gene ends were 5 bases for V and 7 bases for J; bases not matched to a gene: 4. CDR3 size: 14 residues. The DNA of the CDR3 is TGTGCCAGCAGCCTTCGGGACAGGGGGAATGAGCAGTTCTTC. Translating gives CASSLRDRGNEQFF. The complete variable domain, with remaining parts taken from reference TRBV7-9 and TRBJ2-1, reads DTGVSQNPRHKITKRGQNVTFRCDPISEHNRLYWYRQTLGQGPEFLTYFQNEAQLEKSRLLSDRFSAERPKGSFSTLEIQRTEQGDSAMYLCASSLRDRGNEQFFGPGTRLTVL.

This clonotype showed up many times. The chain carries TRBV7-2 and TRBJ2-2; D is possibly TRBD1 (5 bases). The germline V gene has CDR1 SGHTA and CDR2 FQGNSA. CDR3 size: 15 residues. Trimming took off 5 bases at V and 4 bases at J, with 14 bases between the two ends. CDR3 coding DNA: TGTGCCAGCAGCAGGCAGGGATTGGGCACCGGGGAGCTGTTTTTT. Translation gives CASSRQGLGTGELFF.

This clonotype appeared many times. The V call is TRBV21-1, the J call TRBJ1-5; whether TRBD1, the table's D call, matches the DNA was not checked. TRBV21-1 is termed a pseudogene. The CDR3 length is 12 residues. The CDR3 spells CASRGQTLPQHF. The CDR3 DNA reads TGTGCCAGCAGGGGACAGACCCTGCCCCAGCATTTT.

This clonotype was detected ten times or more. The gene calls are TRBV7-2 and TRBJ1-5; weak D call: TRBD1 (5 bases). The germline CDR1 and CDR2 sequences are SGHTA and FQGNSA. The CDR3 is 14 amino acids. Trimming removed 2 bases from V and 4 bases from J, with 9 bases in between. The CDR3 coding sequence is TGTGCCAGCAGCTTAAACAGGATTAATCAGCCCCAGCATTTT. It yields the protein CASSLNRINQPQHF.

This clonotype was observed many times. The chain has TRBV7-9 and TRBJ1-2; D remains unclear. V lost 5 bases and J 3 bases, leaving 13 bases between the germline ends. From germline, CDR1 is SEHNR and CDR2 FQNEAQ (reference sequence). This CDR3 comprises 14 residues. CDR3 bases: TGTGCCAGCAGCATCGAGGGTCTGGACTATGGCTACACCTTC. It is translated as CASSIEGLDYGYTF. Full variable domain (outside the CDR3, taken from reference TRBV7-9 and TRBJ1-2): DTGVSQNPRHKITKRGQNVTFRCDPISEHNRLYWYRQTLGQGPEFLTYFQNEAQLEKSRLLSDRFSAERPKGSFSTLEIQRTEQGDSAMYLCASSIEGLDYGYTFGSGTRLTVV.

By frequency in the sample, this clonotype is medium-sized. The rearrangement joins TRBV5-1 to TRBJ2-7; no firm D call. CDR3 length equals 14 residues. Trimming removed 0 bases at V and 0 bases at J, with 7 bases between. Germline V gives CDR1 SGHRS, CDR2 YFSETQ. The DNA for the CDR3 is TGCGCCAGCAGCTTGGATGCGCACTCCTACGAGCAGTACTTC. It translates to CASSLDAHSYEQYF.

There are many counts of this clonotype. The chain links TRBV28 to TRBJ2-3, with D tentatively TRBD1 or TRBD2 (5 bases each). V gave up 3 bases and J gave up 2 bases, with 12 bases separating them. In germline, CDR1 is MDHEN, CDR2 SYDVKM. The CDR3 is made up of 15 amino acids. This CDR3 is CASSLTGTVTDTQYF. The CDR3 DNA sequence: TGTGCCAGCAGTTTGACCGGGACGGTCACAGATACGCAGTATTTT.

At least ten counts were recorded for this clonotype. This chain uses TRBV6-5 with TRBJ2-7, with a tentative D call TRBD1 (6 bases). Germline V gives CDR1 MNHEY, CDR2 SVGAGI. Trimming left V 0 bases short and J 5 bases short, with 14 bases between. The CDR3 length is 15 residues. The CDR3 here is CASSYSPGVSHEQYF. CDR3 DNA: TGTGCCAGCAGTTACTCCCCAGGGGTATCCCACGAGCAGTACTTC.

This clonotype was detected many times. V usage is TRBV7-9 and J usage is TRBJ2-7, with TRBD1 matching 9 bases. V trimming: 5 bases; J trimming: 10 bases; junction bases outside the gene matches: 9. CDR3 length: 13 amino acids. Germline V gene data show CDR1 as SEHNR and CDR2 as FQNEAQ (reference sequence). This CDR3 reads CASSIRDRVEQYF. The DNA of the CDR3 is TGTGCCAGCAGCATCCGGGACAGGGTAGAACAGTACTTC.

This clonotype was counted ten times or more. The rearrangement uses TRBV4-3 and TRBJ2-2, with 7 bases matching TRBD2. In germline, CDR1 is LGHNA, CDR2 YSLEER. CDR3 length: 15 amino acids. The V and J ends lost 1 base and 5 bases, in that order; junction bases with no gene match: 4. The CDR3 DNA sequence: TGCGCCAGCAGCCAAGGAGCGGGGTGGACCGGGGAGCTGTTTTTT. The encoded protein is CASSQGAGWTGELFF.

With respect to this clonotype: A much larger clone differs from this one at a single base, so this may be a read error. This chain links TRBV6-2 or TRBV6-3 with TRBJ2-2, with TRBD1 matching over 10 bases. There are 15 residues in the CDR3. Germline loops: CDR1 MNHEY, CDR2 SVGEGT. The CDR3 bases are TGTGCCAGCAGACCGACAGGGGGCGCGACCGGGGAGCTGTCTTTT. It yields the protein CASRPTGGATGELSF.

This clonotype was picked up many times. The chain has TRBV23-1 and TRBJ2-7, with TRBD1 as a possible D gene (6 bases). TRBV23-1 is treated as an ORF (open reading frame) with a function not yet certain. Trimming took 5 bases from V and 1 from J, leaving 12 bases between them. This CDR3 region has 14 residues. The CDR3 loop is CASSRGYGSYEQYF. CDR3 sequence (DNA): TGCGCCAGCAGTAGGGGGTACGGATCCTACGAGCAGTACTTC.

In regard to this clonotype: This may arise from a read error, as a much more abundant clone is one base away. The J gene is TRBJ1-2, the V gene TRBV29-1; D is uncertain. This CDR3 has 12 amino acids. Germline lookup yields CDR1 SQVTM and CDR2 ANQGSEA. CDR3 in amino acids: CSARRSNYGDTF. Written as DNA, the CDR3 is TGCAGCGCCAGGCGAAGTAACTATGGCGACACCTTC. Together with reference TRBV29-1 and TRBJ1-2, the CDR3 gives the full variable domain: SAVISQKPSRDICQRGTSLTIQCQVDSQVTMMFWYRQQPGQSLTLIATANQGSEATYESGFVIDKFPISRPNLTFSTLTVSNMSPEDSSIYLCSARRSNYGDTFGSGTRLTVV.

In its sample, this clonotype was seen many times. The J gene is TRBJ2-1, the V gene TRBV7-9, with D hard to call. The CDR3 runs 12 residues. Germline V gene lookup returns CDR1 SEHNR and CDR2 FQNEAQ (reference sequence). With 3 bases removed from V and 7 bases from J, the gap between germline ends came to 7 bases. The CDR3 sequence is CASSLRPNEQFF. The CDR3 DNA reads as TGTGCCAGCAGCTTGCGACCGAATGAGCAGTTCTTC.

In its sample, this clonotype was seen many times. The chain is built from TRBV6-2 or TRBV6-3 and TRBJ2-1; the D is unclear. The CDR3 consists of 15 residues. Trimming cost V 2 bases and J 0 bases, with 8 bases left between them. Germline CDR1 reads MNHEY; CDR2 reads SVGEGT. CDR3 sequence reads: CASSYEPFSYNEQFF. The CDR3 DNA follows: TGTGCCAGCAGTTACGAGCCTTTCTCCTACAATGAGCAGTTCTTC.

This clonotype showed up many times. The chain links TRBV5-1 to TRBJ2-2, with a tentative D call TRBD2 (5 bases). The length of the CDR3 is 14 residues. V was pared by 2 bases and J by 1 base, with 6 bases between. Looked up from germline, CDR1 is SGHRS and CDR2 is YFSETQ. CDR3 in amino acids: CASSFRENTGELFF. DNA of the CDR3: TGCGCCAGCAGCTTCCGGGAGAACACCGGGGAGCTGTTTTTT. Full variable domain (remainder filled in from reference TRBV5-1 and TRBJ2-2): KAGVTQTPRYLIKTRGQQVTLSCSPISGHRSVSWYQQTPGQGLQFLFEYFSETQRNKGNFPGRFSGRQFSNSRSEMNVSTLELGDSALYLCASSFRENTGELFFGEGSRLTVL.

This clonotype was seen repeatedly, ten times or more. The chain carries TRBV20-1 and TRBJ2-2; D is perhaps TRBD2 (6 bases). Germline values: CDR1 DFQATT, CDR2 SNEGSKA (reference sequence). This CDR3 region has 13 residues. The ends were cut back, 5 bases at V and 2 bases at J, with 9 bases in the middle. The CDR3 nucleotides are TGCAGTGCTGCTGGACTAAACACCGGGGAGCTGTTTTTT. It yields the protein CSAAGLNTGELFF.